The rows below give T cell receptor beta chains drawn from one sample of a study of T cell responses to AZD1222 COVID-19 vaccine. Sequencing used immunoSEQ multiplex PCR; TCRdb keeps in-frame clones, though not all of them. The sample lists about 50,000 clones; 70% to 90% were seen once. Specimen: peripheral blood, collected on day 0 of AZD1222 vaccination. The receptors stem from an adult in good health. Both conserved end residues are trimmed from each CDR3. The D gene is left open where the match is weak. Clone size is stated in some rows and not others, as once, few, many or a class when expanded.

-	11	TRBV11-2	-	ASSLERGQPQH
once	13	TRBV9	-	ASSVAPQGNEKLF
-	13	TRBV4-1	TRBD1	ASSQDRTGVDEQY
-	13	TRBV5-5	TRBD1	ASRATTGGYYEQY
once	11	TRBV5-5	-	ASSSGLSGELF
-	13	TRBV5-4	-	ASSLGGVSNTEAF
-	11	TRBV5-1	TRBD2	ASYLLAVHEQF
-	13	TRBV10-2	-	ASSVRDTTPYEQY
-	13	TRBV15	-	ATSRDRGSQETQY
medium-sized	12	TRBV7-8	-	ASSLSGSDYEQY
few	12	TRBV7-8	TRBD1	ASSFRDRGYEQY
-	12	TRBV28	-	ASSFRGASGGQY
-	11	TRBV7-9	-	ASSLVQTYEQY
-	11	TRBV19	-	ASSLHSTYGYT
-	16	TRBV12-2	-	ASLPCGTSGGTNEKLF
-	15	TRBV10-3	TRBD1	AISVGGTENLNYGYT
-	12	TRBV29-1	TRBD1	SVEGTGGNEKLF
-	17	TRBV2	-	ASSRALLLWLATPDTQY
-	13	TRBV9	TRBD2	ASSDRLAGEETQY
once	12	TRBV3-1/TRBV3-2	-	ASSQDPSPGEQF
-	13	TRBV11-2	-	ASSLRTVNTGELF
-	15	TRBV15	-	ATSRAMGRNSGNTIY
few	13	TRBV27	TRBD1	ASSLLYRGNSPLH
-	11	TRBV3-1/TRBV3-2	-	ASGGLGNEKLF
-	14	TRBV13	-	ASRRHRESGANVLT
few	12	TRBV19	-	ASTGQYSNQPQH
few	14	TRBV5-5	-	ASSLRPGEGNEKLF
-	11	TRBV11-2	TRBD1	ASSPGTVYEQY
-	14	TRBV3-1/TRBV3-2	TRBD2	ASSHRVAGVQETQY
-	14	TRBV30	-	AWSPKLNRDYYEQY
-	10	TRBV5-1	-	ASSLANRDQF
few	15	TRBV4-1	-	ASSQVPAGTPNYGYT
-	13	TRBV2	TRBD1	ASSPDRGSWEKLF
-	10	TRBV27	TRBD1	ATGTVNQPQH
-	12	TRBV5-6	-	ASSYRPGGEKLF
-	9	TRBV6-1	-	ASSERLGYT
-	11	TRBV7-2	TRBD1	ASSRTGGWEQY
-	11	TRBV5-6	TRBD1	ASSLLTGFGQY
-	13	TRBV9	-	ASTLIQGTNYGYT
-	13	TRBV6-5	TRBD2	ASRERGRYQETQY
few	14	TRBV15	-	ATSPLRSGRGGELF
-	13	TRBV7-2	-	ASSERRDILYGYT